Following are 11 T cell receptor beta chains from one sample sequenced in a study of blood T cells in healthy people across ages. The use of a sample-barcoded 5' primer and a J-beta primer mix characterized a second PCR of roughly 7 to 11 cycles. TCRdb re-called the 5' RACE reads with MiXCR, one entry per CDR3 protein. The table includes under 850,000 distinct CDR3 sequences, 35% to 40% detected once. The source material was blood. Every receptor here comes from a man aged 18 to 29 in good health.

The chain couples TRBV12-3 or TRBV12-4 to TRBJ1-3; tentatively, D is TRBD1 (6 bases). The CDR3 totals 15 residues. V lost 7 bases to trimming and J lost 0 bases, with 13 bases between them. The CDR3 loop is CASTLGGLSGNTIYF. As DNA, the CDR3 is TGTGCCAGCACCTTGGGGGGGCTCTCTGGAAACACCATATATTTT.

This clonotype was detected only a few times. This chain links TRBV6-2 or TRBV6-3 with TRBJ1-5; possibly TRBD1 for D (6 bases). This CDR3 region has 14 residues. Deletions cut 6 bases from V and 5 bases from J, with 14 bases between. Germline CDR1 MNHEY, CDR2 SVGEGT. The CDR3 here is CASSPDRRDQPQHF. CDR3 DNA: TGTGCCAGCAGCCCAGACAGGAGGGATCAGCCCCAGCATTTT.

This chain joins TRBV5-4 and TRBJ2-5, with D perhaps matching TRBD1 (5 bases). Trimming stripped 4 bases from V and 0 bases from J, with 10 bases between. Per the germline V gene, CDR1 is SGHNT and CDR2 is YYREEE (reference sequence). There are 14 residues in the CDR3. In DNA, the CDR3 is TGTGCCAGCAGCGAGACAGCGTACCAAGAGACCCAGTACTTC. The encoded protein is CASSETAYQETQYF.

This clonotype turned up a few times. CDR3 sequence: CASSFNPGGNQPQHF. The CDR3 nucleotides are TGTGCCAGCAGTTTCAACCCCGGAGGCAATCAGCCCCAGCATTTT. This chain connects TRBV12-3 or TRBV12-4 to TRBJ1-5; D is unresolved. Trimming pared 3 bases from V and 2 bases from J, leaving 11 bases between. The CDR3 extends over 15 amino acids.

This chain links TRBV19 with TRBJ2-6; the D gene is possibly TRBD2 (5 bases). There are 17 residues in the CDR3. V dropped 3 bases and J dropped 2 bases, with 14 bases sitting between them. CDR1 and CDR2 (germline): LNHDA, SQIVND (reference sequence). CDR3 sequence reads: CASSIRWRSAGANVLTF. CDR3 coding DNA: TGTGCCAGTAGTATCCGCTGGAGGTCGGCTGGGGCCAACGTCCTGACTTTC.

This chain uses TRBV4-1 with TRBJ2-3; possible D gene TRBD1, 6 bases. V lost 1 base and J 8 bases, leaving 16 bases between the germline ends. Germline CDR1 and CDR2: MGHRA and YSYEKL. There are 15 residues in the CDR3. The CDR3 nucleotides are TGCGCCAGCAGCCAAGCAGAGCTACTAGGGGGTACGCAGTATTTT. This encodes CASSQAELLGGTQYF.

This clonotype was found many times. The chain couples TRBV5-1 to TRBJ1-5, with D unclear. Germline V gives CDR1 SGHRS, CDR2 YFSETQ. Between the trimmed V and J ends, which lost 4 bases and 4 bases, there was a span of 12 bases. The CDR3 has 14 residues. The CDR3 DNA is TGCGCCAGCAGCCCCGGGCGCCCAAATCAGCCCCAGCATTTT. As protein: CASSPGRPNQPQHF.

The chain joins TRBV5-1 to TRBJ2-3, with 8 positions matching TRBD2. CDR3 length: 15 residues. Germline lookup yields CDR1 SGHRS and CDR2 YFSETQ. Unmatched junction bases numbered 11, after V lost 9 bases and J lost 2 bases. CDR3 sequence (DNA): TGCGCCACCACCTGGGGCGGGGGGCCCACAGATACGCAGTATTTT. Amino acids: CATTWGGGPTDTQYF. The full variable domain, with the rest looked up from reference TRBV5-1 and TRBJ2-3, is KAGVTQTPRYLIKTRGQQVTLSCSPISGHRSVSWYQQTPGQGLQFLFEYFSETQRNKGNFPGRFSGRQFSNSRSEMNVSTLELGDSALYLCATTWGGGPTDTQYFGPGTRLTVL.

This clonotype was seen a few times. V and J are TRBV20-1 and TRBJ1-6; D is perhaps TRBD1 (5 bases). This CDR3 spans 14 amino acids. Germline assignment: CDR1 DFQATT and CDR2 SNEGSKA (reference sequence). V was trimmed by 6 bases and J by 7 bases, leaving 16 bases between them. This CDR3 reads CSAWNGASNSPLHF. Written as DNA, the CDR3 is TGCAGTGCCTGGAACGGGGCCTCCAATTCACCCCTCCACTTT.

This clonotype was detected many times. The CDR3 region has the DNA TGTGCCAGCAGTTTTGAGCGGAGCCCCTACAATGAGCAGTTCTTC. It yields the protein CASSFERSPYNEQFF. The chain joins TRBV12-3 or TRBV12-4 to TRBJ2-1; TRBD2 is a possible D gene (5 bases). The CDR3 consists of 15 residues. Deletions cut 3 bases from V and 2 bases from J, with 11 bases between.

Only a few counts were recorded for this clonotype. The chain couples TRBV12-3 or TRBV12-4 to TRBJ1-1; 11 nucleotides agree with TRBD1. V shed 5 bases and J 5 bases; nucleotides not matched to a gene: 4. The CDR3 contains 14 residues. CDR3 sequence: CASSTRDRGTEAFF. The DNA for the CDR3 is TGTGCCAGCAGTACCCGGGACAGGGGGACTGAAGCTTTCTTT.